This is a list of T cell receptor beta chains from one sample in a study of cytotoxic CD8 clonotypes in ibrutinib-treated CLL. Data came from immunoSEQ multiplex PCR; TCRdb stores just in-frame clones and leaves some out. This table holds over 65,000 clones, roughly 77% found once. The starting material was PBMCs, obtained after 12 months of ibrutinib treatment. The receptors were sampled from a human donor with chronic lymphocytic leukemia. The conserved cysteine and the conserved F or W are not part of the CDR3 here.

>TRBV4-2
ASTEEGGTYNEQF
>TRBV7-3
GGSSYNSPLH
>TRBV4-2
ASSSPGTDVGNTIY
>TRBV5-1
ASSPVAGAQY
>TRBV30
AWSVDPAGTDTQY
>TRBV9
ASTAGGYSYNEQF
>TRBV27
ASSPLVYQETQY
>TRBV25-1
ASSEFNGDNEQF
>TRBV7-2
ASSRNGYQGYEQY
>TRBV7-3
ASSFAGADTQY
>TRBV10-3
AIKGTSEQETQY
>TRBV6-5
ASRPGDNYGYT
>TRBV7-6
ASRQGPNYGYT
>TRBV5-5
ASSPRGTGGDGYT
>TRBV20-1
SAGWSDEAF
>TRBV11-1
ASRGQGFGTGELF
>TRBV5-1
ASSLFPGGDETQY
>TRBV15
ATSRIPGQGADTQY
>TRBV4-2
ASSQEGYSGNTIY
>TRBV18
ASSPRGAHYEQY
>TRBV11-3
ASSLRAGGLQETQY
>TRBV5-6
ASSSTHGYT
>TRBV9
ASSVGSGGDEQF
>TRBV7-2
ASSPAGGTYNEQF
>TRBV6-5
ASGPSGGHEQF
>TRBV7-3
ASSLGVVGLAGQTQY
>TRBV10-3
AISEGSYEQY
>TRBV7-8
ASSLGADTDTQY
>TRBV4-2
ASSQWGNEQF
>TRBV29-1
SAWTGAAGELF
>TRBV19
ASSMRGPGPDTQY
>TRBV7-8
ASSLSRQFSRIEQY
>TRBV5-1
ASSLIPGTDTQY
>TRBV25-1
ASSPLAGGDEQY
>TRBV27
ASSTRSGTDTQY
>TRBV2
ASSAIYEQY
>TRBV10-3
AISEAGQETQY
>TRBV18
ASSPPPGGETEAF
>TRBV5-1
ASSPTSGGAHSYNEQF